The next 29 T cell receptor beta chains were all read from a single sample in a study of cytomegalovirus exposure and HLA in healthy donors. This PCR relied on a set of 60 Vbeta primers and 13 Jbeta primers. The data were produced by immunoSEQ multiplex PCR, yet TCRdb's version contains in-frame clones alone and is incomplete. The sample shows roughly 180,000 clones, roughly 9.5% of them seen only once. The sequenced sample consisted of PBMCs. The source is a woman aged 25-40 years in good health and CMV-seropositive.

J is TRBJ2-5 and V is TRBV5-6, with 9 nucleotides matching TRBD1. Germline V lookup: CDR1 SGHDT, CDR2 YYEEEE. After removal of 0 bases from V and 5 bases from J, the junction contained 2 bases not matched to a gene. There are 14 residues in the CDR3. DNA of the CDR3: TGTGCCAGCAGCTTGGGACAGGGGGAGGAGACCCAGTACTTC. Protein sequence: CASSLGQGEETQYF.

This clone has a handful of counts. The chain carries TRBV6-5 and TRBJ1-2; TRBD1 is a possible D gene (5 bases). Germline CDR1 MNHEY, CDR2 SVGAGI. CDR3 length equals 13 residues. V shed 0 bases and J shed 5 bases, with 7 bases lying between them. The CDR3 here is CASSYSGTYGYTF. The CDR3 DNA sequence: TGTGCCAGCAGTTACTCGGGGACTTATGGCTACACCTTC.

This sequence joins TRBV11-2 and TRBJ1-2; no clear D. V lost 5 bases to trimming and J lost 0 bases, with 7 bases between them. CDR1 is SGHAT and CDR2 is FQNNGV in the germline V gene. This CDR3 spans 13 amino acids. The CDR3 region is CASSPDTNYGYTF. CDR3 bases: TGTGCCAGCAGCCCAGACACTAACTATGGCTACACCTTC.

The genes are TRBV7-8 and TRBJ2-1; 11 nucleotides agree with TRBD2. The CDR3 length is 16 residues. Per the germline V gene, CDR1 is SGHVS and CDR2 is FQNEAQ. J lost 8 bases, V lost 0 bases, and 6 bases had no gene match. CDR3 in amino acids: CASSLATSGIGDEQFF. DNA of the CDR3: TGTGCCAGCAGCTTAGCGACTAGCGGGATCGGCGATGAGCAGTTCTTC.

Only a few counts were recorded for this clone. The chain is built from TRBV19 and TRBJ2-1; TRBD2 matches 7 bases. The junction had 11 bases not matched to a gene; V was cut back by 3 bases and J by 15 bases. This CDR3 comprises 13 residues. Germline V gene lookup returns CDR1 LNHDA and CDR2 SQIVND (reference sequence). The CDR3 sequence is CASSMGRAGPLFF. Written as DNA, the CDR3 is TGTGCCAGTAGTATGGGGAGGGCGGGCCCACTGTTCTTC.

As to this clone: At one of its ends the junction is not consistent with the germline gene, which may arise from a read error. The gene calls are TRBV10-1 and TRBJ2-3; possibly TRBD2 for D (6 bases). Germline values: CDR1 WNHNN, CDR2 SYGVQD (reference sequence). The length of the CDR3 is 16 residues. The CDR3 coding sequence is TGCGCCAGCAGTAGAGCGGGTCTTTCTAGCACAGATGCGCAGTATTTT. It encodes CASSRAGLSSTDAQYF.

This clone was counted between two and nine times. The CDR3 nucleotides are TGTGCCTGGGAGGATTCGGGAGTAGCCAAAAACATTCAGTACTTC. This gives the protein CAWEDSGVAKNIQYF. The rearrangement links TRBV30 to TRBJ2-4; possibly TRBD2 for D (6 bases). Trimming shortened V by 5 bases and J by 0 bases, and 14 bases separated the two germline ends. The CDR3 covers 15 residues. CDR1 and CDR2 from the germline V gene are GTSNPN and SVGIG (reference sequence). Full variable domain (missing parts from reference TRBV30 and TRBJ2-4): SQTIHQWPATLVQPVGSPLSLECTVEGTSNPNLYWYRQAAGRGLQLLFYSVGIGQISSEVPQNLSASRPQDRQFILSSKKLLLSDSGFYLCAWEDSGVAKNIQYFGAGTRLSVL.

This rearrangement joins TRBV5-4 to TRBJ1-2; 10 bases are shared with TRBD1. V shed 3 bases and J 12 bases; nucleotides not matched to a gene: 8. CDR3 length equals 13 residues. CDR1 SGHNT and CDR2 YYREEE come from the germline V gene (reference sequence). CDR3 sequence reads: CASSYGGQGVDTF. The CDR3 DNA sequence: TGTGCCAGCAGCTATGGCGGACAGGGGGTAGACACCTTC.

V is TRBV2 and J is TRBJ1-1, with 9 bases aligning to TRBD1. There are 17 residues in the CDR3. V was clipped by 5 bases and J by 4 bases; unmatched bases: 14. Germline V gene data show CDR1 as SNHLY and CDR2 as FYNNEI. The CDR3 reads CASSPLDRGMFRTEAFF. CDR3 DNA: TGTGCCAGCAGTCCCCTAGACAGGGGGATGTTTCGCACTGAAGCTTTCTTT. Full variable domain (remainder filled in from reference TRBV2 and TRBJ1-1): EPEVTQTPSHQVTQMGQEVILRCVPISNHLYFYWYRQILGQKVEFLVSFYNNEISEKSEIFDDQFSVERPDGSNFTLKIRSTKLEDSAMYFCASSPLDRGMFRTEAFFGQGTRLTVV.

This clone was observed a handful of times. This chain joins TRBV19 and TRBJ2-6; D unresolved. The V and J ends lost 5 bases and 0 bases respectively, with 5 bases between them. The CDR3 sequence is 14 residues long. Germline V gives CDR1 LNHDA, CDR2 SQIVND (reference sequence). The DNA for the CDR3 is TGTGCCAGTAGTTGGGCCTCTGGGGCCAACGTCCTGACTTTC. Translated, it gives CASSWASGANVLTF.

CDR3 sequence reads: CASSQGQSSYNEQFF. CDR3 sequence (DNA): TGCGCCAGCAGCCAAGGGCAAAGCTCCTACAATGAGCAGTTCTTC. The V and J genes are TRBV4-1 and TRBJ2-1; D is uncertain. The V gene's germline CDR1 is MGHRA and CDR2 YSYEKL. This CDR3 has 15 residues. V was shortened by 1 base and J by 0 bases, with 7 bases between the two germline ends.

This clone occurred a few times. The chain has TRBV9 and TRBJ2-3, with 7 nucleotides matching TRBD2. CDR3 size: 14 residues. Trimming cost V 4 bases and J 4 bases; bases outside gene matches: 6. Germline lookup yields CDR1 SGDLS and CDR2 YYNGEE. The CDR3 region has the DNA TGTGCCAGCAGCACGAGACTAGCAGCAGATACGCAGTATTTT. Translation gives CASSTRLAADTQYF.

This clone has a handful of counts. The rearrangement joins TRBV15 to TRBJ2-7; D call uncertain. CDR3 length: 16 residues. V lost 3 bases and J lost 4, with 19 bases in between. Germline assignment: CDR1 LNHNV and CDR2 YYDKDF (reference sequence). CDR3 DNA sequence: TGTGCCACCAGCAGGGGTATCGGCGGTCCGAATTACGAGCAGTACTTC. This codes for CATSRGIGGPNYEQYF.

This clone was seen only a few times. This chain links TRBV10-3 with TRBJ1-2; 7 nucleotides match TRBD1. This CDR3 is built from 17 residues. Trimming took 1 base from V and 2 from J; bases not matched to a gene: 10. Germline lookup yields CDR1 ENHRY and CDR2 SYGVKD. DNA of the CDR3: TGTGCCATCAGTGAGTGGAGACAGGGTGCGCCAAACTATGGCTACACCTTC. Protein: CAISEWRQGAPNYGYTF.

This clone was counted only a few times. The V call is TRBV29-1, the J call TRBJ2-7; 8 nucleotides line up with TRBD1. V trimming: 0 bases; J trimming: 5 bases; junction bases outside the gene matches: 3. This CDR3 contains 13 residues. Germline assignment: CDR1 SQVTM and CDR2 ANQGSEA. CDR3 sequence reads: CSVEEGDRNEQYF. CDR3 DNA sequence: TGCAGCGTTGAAGAGGGGGACAGGAACGAGCAGTACTTC.

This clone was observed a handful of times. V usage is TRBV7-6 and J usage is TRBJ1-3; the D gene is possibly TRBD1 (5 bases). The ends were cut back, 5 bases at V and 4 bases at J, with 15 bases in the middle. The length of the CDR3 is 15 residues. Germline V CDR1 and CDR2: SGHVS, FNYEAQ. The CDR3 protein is CASSTTRDSGNTIYF. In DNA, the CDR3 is TGTGCCAGCAGCACTACCAGGGATTCGGGAAACACCATATATTTT.

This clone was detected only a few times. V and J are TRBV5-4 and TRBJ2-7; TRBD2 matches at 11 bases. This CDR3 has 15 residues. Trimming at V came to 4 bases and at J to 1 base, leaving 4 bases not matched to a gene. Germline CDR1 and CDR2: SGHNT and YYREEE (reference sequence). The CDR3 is CASSPTSGNSYEQYF. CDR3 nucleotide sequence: TGTGCCAGCAGCCCGACTAGCGGGAATTCCTACGAGCAGTACTTC.

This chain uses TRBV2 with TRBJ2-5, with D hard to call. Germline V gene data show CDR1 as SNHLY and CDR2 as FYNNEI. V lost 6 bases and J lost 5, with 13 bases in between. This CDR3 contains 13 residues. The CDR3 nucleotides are TGTGCCAGCAGATTTGCGGCTCAGGAGACCCAGTACTTC. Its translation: CASRFAAQETQYF.

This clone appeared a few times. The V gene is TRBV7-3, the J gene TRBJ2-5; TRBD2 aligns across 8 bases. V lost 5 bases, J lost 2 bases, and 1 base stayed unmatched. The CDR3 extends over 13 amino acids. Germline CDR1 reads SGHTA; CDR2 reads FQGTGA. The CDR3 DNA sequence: TGTGCCAGCAGCAGACTAGCGCAAGAGACCCAGTACTTC. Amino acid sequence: CASSRLAQETQYF.

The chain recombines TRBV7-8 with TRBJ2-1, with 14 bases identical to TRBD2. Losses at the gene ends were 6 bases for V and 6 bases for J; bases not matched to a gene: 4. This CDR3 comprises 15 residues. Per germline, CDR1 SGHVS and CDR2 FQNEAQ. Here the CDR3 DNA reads TGTGCCAGCAGTTCCGGACTAGCGGGGGGCAATGAGCAGTTCTTC. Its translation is CASSSGLAGGNEQFF. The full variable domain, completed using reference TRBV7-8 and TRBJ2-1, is GAGVSQSPRYKVAKRGQDVALRCDPISGHVSLFWYQQALGQGPEFLTYFQNEAQLDKSGLPSDRFFAERPEGSVSTLKIQRTQQEDSAVYLCASSSGLAGGNEQFFGPGTRLTVL.

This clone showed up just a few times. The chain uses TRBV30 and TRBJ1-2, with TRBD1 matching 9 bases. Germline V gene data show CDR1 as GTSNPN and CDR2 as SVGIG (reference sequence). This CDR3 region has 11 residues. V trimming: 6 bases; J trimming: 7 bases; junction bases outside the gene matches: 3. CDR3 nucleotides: TGTGCCTGTCTACAGGGGGCTGGCTACACCTTC. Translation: CACLQGAGYTF.

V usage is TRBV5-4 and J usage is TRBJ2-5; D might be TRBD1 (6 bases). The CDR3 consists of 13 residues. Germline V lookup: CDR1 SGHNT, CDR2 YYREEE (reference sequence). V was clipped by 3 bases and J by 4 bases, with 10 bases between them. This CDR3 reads CASSYPGAETQYF. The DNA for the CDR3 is TGTGCCAGCAGCTACCCAGGGGCAGAGACCCAGTACTTC.

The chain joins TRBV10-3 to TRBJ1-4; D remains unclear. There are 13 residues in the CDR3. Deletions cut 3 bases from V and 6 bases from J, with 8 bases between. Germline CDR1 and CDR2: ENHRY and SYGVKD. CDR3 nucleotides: TGTGCCATCAGTGAAGGAGTGGATGAAAAACTGTTTTTT. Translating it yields CAISEGVDEKLFF.

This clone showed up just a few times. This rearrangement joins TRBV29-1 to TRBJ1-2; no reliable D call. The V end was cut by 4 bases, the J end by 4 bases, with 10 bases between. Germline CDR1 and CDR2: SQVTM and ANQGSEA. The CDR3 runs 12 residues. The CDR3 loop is CSVGGEPYGYTF. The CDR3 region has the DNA TGCAGCGTTGGCGGGGAACCCTATGGCTACACCTTC.

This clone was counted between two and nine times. This CDR3 reads CASSARGNWVNQPQHF. CDR3 in DNA: TGTGCCAGCAGTGCGCGGGGGAATTGGGTCAATCAGCCCCAGCATTTT. The chain employs TRBV2 and TRBJ1-5; a weak D match, TRBD1 (5 bases). The V end lost 4 bases, the J end lost 3 bases, and 16 bases lay between the germline ends. CDR1 and CDR2 (germline): SNHLY, FYNNEI. The CDR3 length is 16 residues. The full variable domain, rest sourced from reference TRBV2 and TRBJ1-5, is EPEVTQTPSHQVTQMGQEVILRCVPISNHLYFYWYRQILGQKVEFLVSFYNNEISEKSEIFDDQFSVERPDGSNFTLKIRSTKLEDSAMYFCASSARGNWVNQPQHFGDGTRLSIL.

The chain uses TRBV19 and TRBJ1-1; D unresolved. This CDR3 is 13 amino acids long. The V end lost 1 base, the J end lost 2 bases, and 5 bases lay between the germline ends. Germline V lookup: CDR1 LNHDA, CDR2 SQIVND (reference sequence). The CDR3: CASSIALNTEAFF. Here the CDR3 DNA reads TGTGCCAGTAGTATAGCACTTAACACTGAAGCTTTCTTT. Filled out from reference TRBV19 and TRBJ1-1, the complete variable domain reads DGGITQSPKYLFRKEGQNVTLSCEQNLNHDAMYWYRQDPGQGLRLIYYSQIVNDFQKGDIAEGYSVSREKKESFPLTVTSAQKNPTAFYLCASSIALNTEAFFGQGTRLTVV.

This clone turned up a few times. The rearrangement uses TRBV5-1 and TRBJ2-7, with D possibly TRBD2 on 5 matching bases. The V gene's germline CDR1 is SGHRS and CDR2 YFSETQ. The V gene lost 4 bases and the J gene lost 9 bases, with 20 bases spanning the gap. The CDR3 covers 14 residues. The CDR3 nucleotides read TGCGCCAGCAGCAAAGACGAAGGCCGGGGTGTGCAGTACTTC. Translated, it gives CASSKDEGRGVQYF.

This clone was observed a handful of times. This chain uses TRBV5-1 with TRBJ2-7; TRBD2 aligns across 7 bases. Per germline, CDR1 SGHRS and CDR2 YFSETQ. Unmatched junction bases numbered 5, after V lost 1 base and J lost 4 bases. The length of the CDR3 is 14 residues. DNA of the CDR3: TGCGCCAGCAGCTTGTACGCGGGAGCTTACGAGCAGTACTTC. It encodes CASSLYAGAYEQYF.

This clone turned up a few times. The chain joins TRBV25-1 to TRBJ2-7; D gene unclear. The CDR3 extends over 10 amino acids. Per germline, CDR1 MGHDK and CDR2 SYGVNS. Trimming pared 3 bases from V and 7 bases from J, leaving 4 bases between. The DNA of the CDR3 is TGTGCCAGCAGTGACCGTGAGCAGTACTTC. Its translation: CASSDREQYF.